These 8 T cell receptor beta chains were all obtained from the same sample, sequenced in a study of blood T cell repertoires in COVID-19. Libraries were prepared by immunoSEQ multiplex PCR; TCRdb keeps only in-frame clonotypes and omits some of them. The data show roughly 150,000 clones, approximately 81% seen once. The sequencing input was PBMCs or T cells enriched from blood (not recorded which). These receptors came from a woman in her 50s who had recovered from COVID-19.

V is TRBV7-2 and J is TRBJ2-1, with D maybe TRBD2 (6 bases). Germline V gene lookup returns CDR1 SGHTA and CDR2 FQGNSA. The CDR3 has 15 residues. Trimming removed 2 bases from V and 8 bases from J, with 16 bases in between. Here the CDR3 reads CASSLTGLDTYEQFF. CDR3 DNA: TGTGCCAGCAGCTTAACGGGACTGGATACCTATGAGCAGTTCTTC.

The V gene is TRBV6-5, the J gene TRBJ1-1, with 9 positions matching TRBD1. Germline CDR1 MNHEY, CDR2 SVGAGI. Trimming took 5 bases from V and 0 from J; bases not matched to a gene: 1. This CDR3 has 14 amino acids. The CDR3 spells CASSRTGVNTEAFF. Here the CDR3 DNA reads TGTGCCAGCAGTCGGACAGGGGTGAACACTGAAGCTTTCTTT.

The V call is TRBV21-1, the J call TRBJ2-3; TRBD2 is the table's D call and was not checked against the DNA. TRBV21-1 is a pseudogene. The CDR3 runs 17 residues. Here the CDR3 reads CASSKGGSRESTDTQYF. The CDR3 nucleotides read TGTGCCAGCAGCAAAGGGGGTAGCCGGGAGAGCACAGATACGCAGTATTTT.

The CDR3 nucleotides are TGTGCCAGCACCCAACAGAACACAGATACGCAGTATTTT. Protein sequence: CASTQQNTDTQYF. The gene calls are TRBV25-1 and TRBJ2-3; no reliable D call. In germline, CDR1 is MGHDK, CDR2 SYGVNS. The CDR3 spans 13 residues. The germline V and J ends were trimmed by 7 bases and 2 bases, with 10 bases remaining between them.

The V and J genes are TRBV7-2 and TRBJ1-2, with unresolved D. Between the trimmed V and J ends, which lost 2 bases and 2 bases, there was a span of 9 bases. CDR3 length: 14 amino acids. Germline CDR1 is SGHTA and CDR2 is FQGNSA. CDR3 nucleotide sequence: TGTGCCAGCAGCTTATATACAGAGAACTATGGCTACACCTTC. This codes for CASSLYTENYGYTF.

The V call is TRBV5-4, the J call TRBJ2-7; TRBD2 aligns across 9 bases. The germline gives CDR1 SGHNT, CDR2 YYREEE (reference sequence). The CDR3 spans 14 residues. Trimming removed 3 bases from V and 4 bases from J; junction bases left unmatched: 5. The chain's CDR3 is CASSSRGGEYEQYF. The CDR3 coding sequence is TGTGCCAGCAGCTCGCGGGGGGGGGAATACGAGCAGTACTTC.

This clone was detected a few times. This chain links TRBV12-5 with TRBJ2-1; D uncertain. CDR3 length: 14 residues. Germline values: CDR1 LGHNT, CDR2 FRNRAP. V shed 1 base and J shed 7 bases, with 11 bases lying between them. Here the CDR3 reads CASGLASLSNEQFF. In nucleotides, the CDR3 is TGTGCTAGTGGTTTGGCCTCTTTGTCGAATGAGCAGTTCTTC.

The genes are TRBV15 and TRBJ2-1; D possibly corresponds to TRBD2 (6 bases). The length of the CDR3 is 17 residues. V was trimmed by 2 bases and J by 5 bases, leaving 19 bases between them. CDR1 is LNHNV, CDR2 YYDKDF, per germline (reference sequence). The DNA for the CDR3 is TGTGCCACCAGCAGAAATGTCGGGGTAGCGGAGAACAATGAGCAGTTCTTC. It codes for CATSRNVGVAENNEQFF.